The sequence of this T cell receptor beta chain was determined in a study of regulatory and conventional T cells in RAG deficiency. The germline V and J ends were trimmed by 1 base and 7 bases, with 10 bases remaining between them. The CDR3 length is 13 residues. Germline V lookup: CDR1 SGHAT, CDR2 FQNNGV. The sample holds a few counts of this clone. Its antigen is unidentified. Findings and caveats of the study: Patient subsets had shorter CDR3s; Omenn Treg-Tconv overlap exceeded 90%. Omenn CD25-high CD127-low cells may be activated cells, not true Tregs. Omenn syndrome and CID/AS patients had roughly 100-fold fewer unique Treg TCR beta sequences, versus around 10-fold elsewhere.

Genomic DNA came from blood conventional CD4+ T cells gated CD25-low CD127-high. Sequencing was performed with immunoSEQ multiplex PCR; in TCRdb, only in-frame clones are kept and a portion is missing. The repertoire holds 45,000 or so clones, with approximately 90% as singletons. The same data also contributed to another study, on regulatory T cells. That study adds: Primers: 52 TRBV forward and 13 TRBJ reverse.

The chain carries TRBV11-2 and TRBJ1-2; D not certain. This sequence was found in a human donor in good health. Specimen: CD4+ effector T cells sorted from blood. The CDR3 here is CASSLGWDRGYTF. CDR3 DNA sequence: TGTGCCAGCAGCTTAGGGTGGGATCGTGGCTACACCTTC.